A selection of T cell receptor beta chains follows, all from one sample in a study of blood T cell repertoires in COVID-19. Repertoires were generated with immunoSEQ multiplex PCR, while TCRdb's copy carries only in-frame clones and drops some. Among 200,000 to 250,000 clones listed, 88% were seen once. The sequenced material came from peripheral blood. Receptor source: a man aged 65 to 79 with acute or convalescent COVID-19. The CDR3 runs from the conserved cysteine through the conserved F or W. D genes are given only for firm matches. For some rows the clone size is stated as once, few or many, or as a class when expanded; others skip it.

TGTGCTAGTGGTTTGGACAGCTATGGCTACACCTTC,CASGLDSYGYTF,TRBJ1-2,.,TRBV12-5,.
TGTGCCAGCAGTCCCTCTGGGACAGGGATGGAGCCCCAGCATTTT,CASSPSGTGMEPQHF,TRBJ1-5,.,TRBV6-5,TRBD1
TGTGCCAGCAGTGATTTTGTAGCGGGAGCCAATGAGCAGTTCTTC,CASSDFVAGANEQFF,TRBJ2-1,.,TRBV2,TRBD2
TGTGCCAGCAGCCAAGCCCCCAGGGGGTTAACTTTCTTT,CASSQAPRGLTFF,TRBJ1-1,.,TRBV7-3,TRBD1
TGTGCCAGCAGCCAAGTAGTCCACACAGATACGCAGTATTTT,CASSQVVHTDTQYF,TRBJ2-3,.,TRBV4-2,.
TGTGCCAGCAGTCCAACAGGGGACATGAACACTGAAGCTTTCTTT,CASSPTGDMNTEAFF,TRBJ1-1,.,TRBV28,TRBD1
TGTGCCAGCAGCTCGCGGTTGAGTAGTGACAGATACTACAATGAGCAGTTCTTC,CASSSRLSSDRYYNEQFF,TRBJ2-1,.,TRBV11-2,.
TGTGCCAGCAGCTTGACAGCGAACACTGAAGCTTTCTTT,CASSLTANTEAFF,TRBJ1-1,few,TRBV5-5,.
TGTGCCAGCAGCCGCCGACAGGAGACACCATATGGCTACACCTTC,CASSRRQETPYGYTF,TRBJ1-2,.,TRBV3-1/TRBV3-2,.
TGCGCCAGCAGCCAAGATAAAACGTTGGGTCTCGGGAGTGGCGAGACCCAGTACTTC,CASSQDKTLGLGSGETQYF,TRBJ2-5,once,TRBV4-1,.
TGTGCCAGCAGCTTAGGCCGGAGCAGTGCTAGTGGCTACACCTTC,CASSLGRSSASGYTF,TRBJ1-2,.,TRBV13,.